This T cell receptor beta chain was sequenced in a study of shared clonotypes between healthy human individuals (dated by TCRdb to between 2020 and 2021). At the level of the whole study: The cohort comprised a couple of women and a few men aged 18 to 49 years. For each donor, three plates each were used for CD4 naive and CD4 memory, two plates were used for CD8 naive, and one plate was used for CD8 memory. Blood TCR repertoires of about five healthy adults were deeply sequenced to estimate repertoire size and the extent of clonotype sharing between individuals. Between about 0.94 and 8.9 billion PBMCs per donor were obtained by leukapheresis. Different laboratories and diverse techniques were used to prepare libraries and sequence TCR repertoires, to increase sequencing depth and limit assay-specific biases.

Comment on this clone: Its antigen remains undetermined. One base away there is no much larger clone; base qualities are not given.

General conclusions and limits of the study: Rarefaction of sorted-subset datasets indicated incomplete sequencing despite the large sequencing depth. Naive subsets generally had larger estimated clonotype richness than memory subsets did. Based on pairwise subsampling, the degree of clonotype sharing among donors was expected to be affected by sequencing depth. About 4.5% of naive CD4, roughly 3.6% of naive CD8, about 2.4% of memory CD4, and approximately 0.39% of memory CD8 clonotypes were shared across a few donors. The small number of donors limited the genetic and exposure-history diversity represented. Only blood was sampled, and tissue TCR repertoires likely differ from those in blood. Compared with non-shared clonotypes, clonotypes shared by all four sorted-subset donors had higher generation probabilities.

Using the deep immunoSEQ assay, multiplex PCR amplified TCR CDR3 regions from genomic DNA. For each cell subset, the extracted genomic DNA was distributed evenly across all wells of several immunoSEQ 96-well plates, and each plate served as one replicate. For sorted subsets, around 200 ng genomic DNA, equal to about 30,000 T cell genomes, was loaded into each replicate PCR. Purified libraries were measured with a Qubit 3.0 fluorometer, size-checked on a Bioanalyzer 2100, and measured again with the KAPA Library Quantification kit. Each immunoSEQ 96-well plate was sequenced on its own single-read 150-cycle Illumina NextSeq 550 flow cell. From the authors' description of their analysis: Because only junctional sequences without quality scores were contained in the immunoSEQ output, filtering matching that applied to full-length reads could not be performed. To assign V/J genes and CDR3, sequences were annotated using PyIR, a Python wrapper for IgBLAST v1.9, with IMGT germline references. Any read was removed if the V/J assignment was weak (E-value above 1e-6), the CDR3 was missing, or the read contained stop codons, out-of-frame junctions, or ambiguous translated residues. V3J clonotypes were defined as sequences sharing the same inferred V gene, J gene, and CDR3 amino acid sequence. Percentage overlap between repertoires was computed as shared unique clonotypes divided by the size of the smaller repertoire. Richness of each repertoire was evaluated using RTK rarefaction, the Chao1 estimator, and Recon v2.1 estimates of unobserved clonotypes. For all TCRbeta clonotypes obtained by the gDNA method from a few donors, generation probabilities were computed with OLGA. Not all clones reach the TCRdb copy of this immuneACCESS table, which keeps in-frame sequences only. Checked studies attribute under half of the gap to unresolved V genes and leave the rest unexplained. V, J and clone size are taken as reported in that table, and D and trimming were inferred from the DNA itself. Counted in this sample were millions of clones; 85% to 95% of them appeared once. Around 0.14% of the sample belongs to the ten largest clones.

From the cysteine through the phenylalanine, the CDR3 covers 19 amino acids. Of all the DNA, just the CDR3 is kept, 57 bases in frame from base 1. The junction shows trimming of 7 bases on V and 2 bases on J, and the gene matches do not reach 9 bases of it. Via the germline V gene (reference sequence), CDR1 is MNHEY and CDR2 SMNVEV. The donors were healthy, HIV-negative adults with no recently reported acute infections or vaccinations. All donors were Caucasian adults living in Nashville, Tennessee, USA. CD4+ T cells were enriched by magnetic negative selection; naive cells were then positively selected on CD45RA, and the negative fraction formed the memory subset. Blood was collected by leukapheresis, and PBMCs were isolated by Ficoll-Histopaque density gradient centrifugation and then cryopreserved in liquid nitrogen vapor phase. Purity and quantity of every magnetically sorted T cell population were checked by analytical flow cytometry. Each sorted fraction had its genomic DNA isolated and then quantified by UV absorbance on a Nanodrop 2000c.

Sequencing input: naive CD4+ T cells sorted from blood. The intended sense of this specimen's cell subset or site label: CD45RA+ positively selected. This sequence originates from a man in his late teens or twenties in good health. Rearrangement joined TRBV27 to TRBJ2-6, with TRBD2 identical over 15 junction bases. The CDR3 has the sequence CASTWTSGGAVAGANVLTF. In nucleotides, the sequence is TGTGCCAGCACCTGGACTAGCGGGGGGGCCGTAGCTGGGGCCAACGTCCTGACTTTC.